The source of this TCR beta chain is a study of CD8 T cells in ankylosing spondylitis. Study-wide results and caveats: Disease-associated clones were reportedly significantly overrepresented in matched ankylosing spondylitis synovial fluid. Certain motif variants had earlier been reported in reactive arthritis synovial fluid and blood.

Germline V gives CDR1 MNHEY, CDR2 SMNVEV (reference sequence). The CDR3 is 19 residues long. V lost 2 bases to trimming and J lost 0 bases; unmatched junction nucleotides: 6. Researchers built TCR beta libraries using quantitative 5'-RACE with molecular barcodes. TCRdb re-analysed the 5' RACE reads in MiXCR, keeping a single row per CDR3 protein. The sample includes 350,000 or so distinct CDR3 sequences, approximately 10% of them seen just once. For this clonotype: Antigen specificity is unknown.

The chain uses TRBV27 and TRBJ2-1, with TRBD2 matching over 14 bases. The clonotype comes from a female donor with ankylosing spondylitis or in good health (not recorded which). Sequencing was done on a sample of blood, either unsorted or a sorted T cell fraction (not recorded which). DNA for the CDR3: TGTGCCAGCAGTTTAATCTCCGGACTAGCGGGAGGCTCCTACAATGAGCAGTTCTTC. Translation gives CASSLISGLAGGSYNEQFF.